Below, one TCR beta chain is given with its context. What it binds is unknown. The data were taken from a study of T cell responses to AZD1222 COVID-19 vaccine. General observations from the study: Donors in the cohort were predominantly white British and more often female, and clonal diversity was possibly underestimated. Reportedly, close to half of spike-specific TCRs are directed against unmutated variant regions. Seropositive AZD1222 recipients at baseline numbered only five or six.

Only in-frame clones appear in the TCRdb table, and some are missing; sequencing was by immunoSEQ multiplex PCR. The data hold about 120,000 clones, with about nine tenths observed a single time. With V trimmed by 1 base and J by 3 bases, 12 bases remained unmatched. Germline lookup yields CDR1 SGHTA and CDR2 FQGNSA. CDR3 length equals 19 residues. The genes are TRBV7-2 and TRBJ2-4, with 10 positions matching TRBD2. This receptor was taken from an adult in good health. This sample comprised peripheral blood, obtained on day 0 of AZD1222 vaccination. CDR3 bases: TGTGCCAGCAGCTTAGAGTCTAGCGGGGGCTGGGTAGGCAAAAACATTCAGTACTTC. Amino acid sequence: CASSLESSGGWVGKNIQYF. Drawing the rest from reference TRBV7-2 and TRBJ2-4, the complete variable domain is GAGVSQSPSNKVTEKGKDVELRCDPISGHTALYWYRQSLGQGLEFLIYFQGNSAPDKSGLPSDRFSAERTGGSVSTLTIQRTQQEDSAVYLCASSLESSGGWVGKNIQYFGAGTRLSVL.